Following are 21 T cell receptor beta chains from one sample sequenced in a study of cytomegalovirus exposure and HLA in healthy donors. The primer mix had 60 Vbeta and 13 Jbeta primers. The data were produced by immunoSEQ multiplex PCR, yet TCRdb's version contains in-frame clones alone and is incomplete. Of approximately 190,000 clones in the sample, about four fifths were seen once. Source material: PBMCs. The receptors were sampled from a woman aged 45-65 years in good health and CMV-seropositive.

This chain connects TRBV9 to TRBJ2-5; 7 bases agree with TRBD2. The CDR3 extends over 14 amino acids. V shed 3 bases, J shed 5 bases, and the junction held 7 bases outside the gene matches. From germline, CDR1 is SGDLS and CDR2 YYNGEE. CDR3 loop: CASSALGGSETQYF. CDR3 bases: TGTGCCAGCAGCGCCCTCGGGGGGTCGGAGACCCAGTACTTC.

The gene calls are TRBV18 and TRBJ1-1; 8 nucleotides align to TRBD1. The junction had 17 bases not matched to a gene; V was cut back by 3 bases and J by 11 bases. CDR3 length: 16 amino acids. Germline lookup yields CDR1 KGHSH and CDR2 LQKENI. In DNA form, the CDR3 reads TGTGCCAGCTCACCTTTATACGGACAGGGTACGCTGGCGGCTTTCTTT. The encoded protein is CASSPLYGQGTLAAFF.

The chain carries TRBV7-9 and TRBJ2-1; tentative D call: TRBD1 (6 bases). Germline V gene sequence: CDR1 SEHNR, CDR2 FQNEAQ (reference sequence). V lost 1 base, J lost 9 bases, and 13 bases lay in between. The CDR3 has 14 amino acids. The CDR3 loop reads CASSLGWGRTEQFF. Written as DNA, the CDR3 is TGTGCCAGCAGCTTAGGATGGGGGCGGACTGAGCAGTTCTTC. Together with reference TRBV7-9 and TRBJ2-1, the CDR3 gives the full variable domain: DTGVSQNPRHKITKRGQNVTFRCDPISEHNRLYWYRQTLGQGPEFLTYFQNEAQLEKSRLLSDRFSAERPKGSFSTLEIQRTEQGDSAMYLCASSLGWGRTEQFFGPGTRLTVL.

DNA of the CDR3: TGTGCCAGCTCACCTGGGACAGGGACGGGCTACACCTTC. Amino acid sequence: CASSPGTGTGYTF. This sequence joins TRBV18 and TRBJ1-2, with 9 bases matching TRBD1. Trimming at V came to 3 bases and at J to 8 bases, leaving 4 bases not matched to a gene. The CDR3 covers 13 residues. Germline CDR1 is KGHSH and CDR2 is LQKENI.

This sequence joins TRBV11-2 and TRBJ1-6; possible D gene TRBD1, 6 bases. Germline V gene lookup returns CDR1 SGHAT and CDR2 FQNNGV. Trimming removed 4 bases from V and 10 bases from J, with 14 bases in between. This CDR3 region has 14 residues. In DNA form, the CDR3 reads TGTGCCAGCAGCTCGGACAGCTTGTTCTCACCCCTCCACTTT. Protein product: CASSSDSLFSPLHF.

The genes are TRBV7-3 and TRBJ2-7; 8 positions agree with TRBD1. This CDR3 region has 15 residues. Germline-derived CDR1 and CDR2 are SGHTA and FQGTGA. The V gene end was trimmed by 5 bases and the J gene end by 5 bases; junction bases not matched to a gene: 11. In DNA form, the CDR3 reads TGTGCCAGCAGCCCACAGGGGGGATGGCACGACGAGCAGTACTTC. Residues: CASSPQGGWHDEQYF.

The chain couples TRBV7-2 to TRBJ1-6; no clear D. V shed 1 base and J shed 8 bases, with 9 bases lying between them. There are 14 residues in the CDR3. Germline assignment: CDR1 SGHTA and CDR2 FQGNSA. CDR3 DNA sequence: TGTGCCAGCAGCTTAGGACGGAGCGATTCACCCCTCCACTTT. This codes for CASSLGRSDSPLHF.

V gene TRBV7-3 combines with J gene TRBJ2-2; D uncertain. The CDR3 is 13 residues long. V was pared by 5 bases and J by 5 bases, with 9 bases between. CDR1 is SGHTA, CDR2 FQGTGA, per germline. CDR3 DNA: TGTGCCAGCAGCCTTTACGGGACCGGGGAGCTGTTTTTT. Encoded protein: CASSLYGTGELFF. The full variable domain, with the rest looked up from reference TRBV7-3 and TRBJ2-2, is GAGVSQTPSNKVTEKGKYVELRCDPISGHTALYWYRQSLGQGPEFLIYFQGTGAADDSGLPNDRFFAVRPEGSVSTLKIQRTERGDSAVYLCASSLYGTGELFFGEGSRLTVL.

Details on this clone: The CDR3 ends on some other residue instead of the conserved phenylalanine or tryptophan, so this is likely a read error. CDR3: CASRTGGLDSYEQYL. In DNA, the CDR3 is TGTGCCAGCAGAACCGGGGGTTTGGATTCCTACGAGCAGTACCTC. The chain recombines TRBV28 with TRBJ2-7; a possible D gene is TRBD2 (6 bases). Germline V gene lookup returns CDR1 MDHEN and CDR2 SYDVKM. The V end lost 6 bases, the J end lost 1 base, and 16 bases lay between the germline ends. The CDR3 loop spans 15 amino acids.

Here the CDR3 reads CASSLSRGSNTEAFF. Here the CDR3 DNA reads TGCGCCAGCAGCTTGTCCAGGGGGTCGAACACTGAAGCTTTCTTT. The gene calls are TRBV5-1 and TRBJ1-1; 7 bases map to TRBD1. Per germline, CDR1 SGHRS and CDR2 YFSETQ. J gave up 1 base and V 1 base, and 4 bases lay outside the gene matches. The CDR3 totals 15 residues.

For the CDR3, the DNA is TGTGCCAGCAATCGACAGGGCGGGTACGAGCAGTACTTC. Its protein product is CASNRQGGYEQYF. This chain connects TRBV6-5 to TRBJ2-7; 7 nucleotides match TRBD1. Germline V gene data show CDR1 as MNHEY and CDR2 as SVGAGI. J was trimmed by 4 bases and V by 7 bases; bases with no gene match: 7. CDR3 length: 13 residues.

The chain employs TRBV5-1 and TRBJ2-3; tentative D call: TRBD1 (6 bases). CDR1 SGHRS and CDR2 YFSETQ come from the germline V gene. The CDR3 is 15 amino acids. Trimming left V 4 bases short and J 1 base short, with 13 bases between. CDR3 coding DNA: TGCGCCAGCAGCCAAGGGACAAAAGGCACAGATACGCAGTATTTT. Encoded protein: CASSQGTKGTDTQYF.

This clone was seen once. This chain uses TRBV7-9 with TRBJ1-2; TRBD1 aligns across 10 bases. The V and J ends lost 4 bases and 3 bases, in that order; junction bases with no gene match: 5. Germline loops: CDR1 SEHNR, CDR2 FQNEAQ (reference sequence). The CDR3 totals 15 residues. The DNA for the CDR3 is TGTGCCAGCAGCTCTCGGACAGGGGGATACTATGGCTACACCTTC. Translation gives CASSSRTGGYYGYTF.

The V gene is TRBV5-4, the J gene TRBJ1-2; 9 bases match TRBD1. Germline CDR1 and CDR2: SGHNT and YYREEE (reference sequence). V dropped 5 bases and J dropped 6; count of bases not matched to a gene: 5. The CDR3 has 13 residues. The CDR3: CASRGQGVDGYTF. The CDR3 DNA follows: TGTGCCAGCAGGGGACAGGGAGTTGATGGCTACACCTTC.

This clone was counted a single time. The J gene is TRBJ2-4, the V gene TRBV2; perhaps TRBD1 as D (6 bases). Germline V gene lookup returns CDR1 SNHLY and CDR2 FYNNEI. The CDR3 is made up of 15 amino acids. V was shortened by 4 bases and J by 3 bases, with 13 bases between the two germline ends. The CDR3 coding sequence is TGTGCCAGCAGTGTACCCAGGGGAGTCAAAAACATTCAGTACTTC. Residues: CASSVPRGVKNIQYF.

V usage is TRBV9 and J usage is TRBJ2-3; 8 bases are shared with TRBD2. The V segment lost 2 bases and the J segment 1 base; nucleotides outside the gene matches: 3. The CDR3 has 15 amino acids. CDR1 and CDR2 from the germline V gene are SGDLS and YYNGEE. CDR3: CASSVQAGGTDTQYF. The CDR3 DNA reads as TGTGCCAGCAGCGTCCAAGCGGGGGGCACAGATACGCAGTATTTT.

Of note for this clone: At one boundary the junction diverges from the germline segment, which might be a read error. The gene calls are TRBV20-1 and TRBJ2-1; TRBD1 might be the D (5 bases). The germline gives CDR1 DFQATT, CDR2 SNEGSKA (reference sequence). The CDR3 has 11 residues. The CDR3, as DNA: TGCAGTGCTAGAGTTCTTACAGGTGCTGTCTTC. This encodes CSARVLTGAVF.

V gene TRBV4-2 combines with J gene TRBJ2-3; 7 nucleotides match TRBD2. The J segment lost 4 bases and the V segment lost 3 bases, leaving 10 bases of the junction unmatched. CDR3 length: 16 amino acids. Per germline, CDR1 LGHNA and CDR2 YNFKEQ. The CDR3 spells CASSHQSGVEADTQYF. The CDR3 nucleotides are TGTGCCAGCAGCCATCAGAGCGGGGTCGAGGCAGATACGCAGTATTTT.

This clone has a single count. The rearrangement joins TRBV5-4 to TRBJ1-1; no firm D call. Trimming took 0 bases from V and 6 from J, leaving 9 bases between them. The CDR3 is 13 amino acids. The germline V gene encodes CDR1 SGHNT and CDR2 YYREEE (reference sequence). The CDR3 spells CASSLAGFPEAFF. The CDR3 region has the DNA TGTGCCAGCAGCTTGGCCGGGTTTCCTGAAGCTTTCTTT.

The CDR3 sequence is CASSLEPEQYF. CDR3 sequence (DNA): TGCGCCAGCAGCCTCGAGCCCGAGCAGTACTTC. The rearrangement joins TRBV23-1 to TRBJ2-7; no clear D. TRBV23-1 is designated an ORF whose function remains uncertain. The CDR3 is 11 residues long. The V gene lost 6 bases and the J gene lost 6 bases, with 9 bases spanning the gap.

The rearrangement joins TRBV7-9 to TRBJ2-7; 11 positions agree with TRBD2. There are 15 residues in the CDR3. The V gene end was trimmed by 1 base and the J gene end by 7 bases; junction bases not matched to a gene: 6. CDR1 and CDR2 (germline): SEHNR, FQNEAQ (reference sequence). This CDR3 is CASSLGVAGGREQYF. CDR3 nucleotide sequence: TGTGCCAGCAGCTTAGGGGTAGCGGGGGGGCGTGAGCAGTACTTC.